The 31 T cell receptor beta chains below all came from one sample that was sequenced in a study of OX40 agonist ivuxolimab in advanced cancers. The method was immunoSEQ multiplex PCR; TCRdb's version includes in-frame clones alone and lacks a portion of them. This table has approximately 60,000 clones, more than 85% appearing once. Sequencing was performed on CD4+ or CD8+ T cells sorted from blood, taken in a trial of the OX40 agonist ivuxolimab. These receptors were collected from an adult with an advanced solid tumor such as melanoma, head and neck, liver or kidney cancer.

Note on this clone: Germline and junction disagree at one end, which may indicate a read error. The chain carries TRBV7-9 and TRBJ2-5; a possible D gene is TRBD1 (5 bases). Germline CDR1 reads SEHNR; CDR2 reads FQNEAQ (reference sequence). The CDR3 consists of 15 residues. CDR3 DNA: TGTGCCAGCAGTAACCGTACGGGCCTGACAGAGATCCAGTACTTC. Translation: CASSNRTGLTEIQYF.

The chain couples TRBV7-6 to TRBJ2-5, with 12 bases identical to TRBD2. V dropped 5 bases and J dropped 3; count of bases not matched to a gene: 4. Germline values: CDR1 SGHVS, CDR2 FNYEAQ. The CDR3 covers 15 residues. The CDR3 spells CASSQRTSGKETQYF. The CDR3 DNA is TGTGCCAGCAGCCAACGGACTAGCGGGAAAGAGACCCAGTACTTC.

The chain is built from TRBV12-5 and TRBJ1-1; 7 bases are shared with TRBD1. Germline values: CDR1 LGHNT, CDR2 FRNRAP. The CDR3 runs 16 residues. The V gene end was trimmed by 3 bases and the J gene end by 6 bases; junction bases not matched to a gene: 13. CDR3 bases: TGTGCTAGTGGTTTCATCGGGACAGAGAAAGGAGCTGAAGCTTTCTTT. This translates into CASGFIGTEKGAEAFF. Looking up the rest from reference TRBV12-5 and TRBJ1-1 gives the full variable domain: DARVTQTPRHKVTEMGQEVTMRCQPILGHNTVFWYRQTMMQGLELLAYFRNRAPLDDSGMPKDRFSAEMPDATLATLKIQPSEPRDSAVYFCASGFIGTEKGAEAFFGQGTRLTVV.

The rearrangement links TRBV27 to TRBJ2-2; 7 bases are shared with TRBD1. The CDR3 extends over 19 amino acids. Germline CDR1 reads MNHEY; CDR2 reads SMNVEV (reference sequence). V lost 6 bases and J lost 0; bases outside the gene matches: 16. DNA for the CDR3: TGTGCCAGCAGAGCGACAGGGTTCGGCTTTATCGCGAACACCGGGGAGCTGTTTTTT. This encodes CASRATGFGFIANTGELFF.

The V call is TRBV7-2, the J call TRBJ2-1; a weak D match, TRBD2 (6 bases). V was cut by 1 base and J by 3 bases, with 13 bases left in between. In germline, CDR1 is SGHTA, CDR2 FQGNSA. The CDR3 covers 16 residues. In nucleotides, the CDR3 is TGTGCCAGCAGCTTAGTTTCCAGCGGGTTCTACAATGAGCAGTTCTTC. Translated: CASSLVSSGFYNEQFF.

Here the CDR3 reads CASGPSGANVLTF. As DNA, the CDR3 is TGTGCCAGCGGACCATCTGGGGCCAACGTCCTGACTTTC. The V and J genes are TRBV27 and TRBJ2-6; no definite D call. The V end was cut by 8 bases, the J end by 1 base, with 6 bases between. This CDR3 region has 13 residues. Germline V gives CDR1 MNHEY, CDR2 SMNVEV (reference sequence).

J is TRBJ2-1 and V is TRBV7-9; D remains ambiguous. The germline CDR1 and CDR2 sequences are SEHNR and FQNEAQ (reference sequence). V lost 5 bases and J lost 10, with 12 bases in between. This CDR3 has 12 amino acids. The CDR3 here is CASSPMLREQFF. In nucleotides, the CDR3 is TGTGCCAGCAGCCCAATGCTGAGGGAGCAGTTCTTC.

The gene calls are TRBV4-1 and TRBJ2-1; D perhaps matches TRBD2 (6 bases). Per germline, CDR1 MGHRA and CDR2 YSYEKL. The CDR3 length is 13 residues. Trimming took off 8 bases at V and 3 bases at J, with 11 bases between the two ends. The CDR3 sequence: CASGGTIYNEQFF. CDR3 sequence (DNA): TGCGCCAGCGGGGGGACGATCTACAATGAGCAGTTCTTC.

The gene calls are TRBV7-9 and TRBJ1-6, with 7 bases that match TRBD1. V shed 5 bases and J 9 bases; nucleotides not matched to a gene: 7. The CDR3 consists of 14 residues. The germline V gene encodes CDR1 SEHNR and CDR2 FQNEAQ (reference sequence). CDR3 bases: TGTGCCAGCAGCATCACAGGGGATGGTTCACCCCTCCACTTT. Translation gives CASSITGDGSPLHF.

The V call is TRBV6-5, the J call TRBJ2-7, with 9 bases matching TRBD1. V lost 4 bases and J lost 2; bases outside the gene matches: 6. CDR1 and CDR2 (germline): MNHEY, SVGAGI. The CDR3 is 15 residues long. The CDR3 coding sequence is TGTGCCAGCAGTTTTGGCGGGACAGGGACCTACGAGCAGTACTTC. Its translation: CASSFGGTGTYEQYF.

V and J are TRBV6-4 and TRBJ2-5, with 10 bases matching TRBD1. There are 15 residues in the CDR3. V dropped 1 base and J dropped 2; count of bases not matched to a gene: 1. Germline V CDR1 and CDR2: MRHNA, SNTAGT. CDR3 nucleotide sequence: TGTGCCAGCAGTGACTGGACAGGGGGGCAAGAGACCCAGTACTTC. It specifies CASSDWTGGQETQYF.

The chain couples TRBV7-9 to TRBJ2-1; D gene ambiguous. The CDR3 length is 12 residues. V was pared by 1 base and J by 11 bases, with 9 bases between. CDR1 and CDR2 from the germline V gene are SEHNR and FQNEAQ (reference sequence). In DNA, the CDR3 is TGTGCCAGCAGCTTAGGTGGCATTAAGCAGTTCTTC. Translating gives CASSLGGIKQFF.

This chain joins TRBV6-5 and TRBJ2-7, with a tentative D call TRBD2 (6 bases). This CDR3 spans 15 amino acids. Germline CDR1 is MNHEY and CDR2 is SVGAGI. Between the trimmed V and J ends, which lost 2 bases and 0 bases, there was a span of 11 bases. The CDR3 DNA follows: TGTGCCAGCAGTTACACCCGGGACTGCTCCTACGAGCAGTACTTC. Encoded protein: CASSYTRDCSYEQYF.

The gene calls are TRBV19 and TRBJ1-1, with 10 bases that match TRBD1. Germline CDR1 is LNHDA and CDR2 is SQIVND (reference sequence). Trimming cost V 6 bases and J 4 bases; bases outside gene matches: 5. The CDR3 has 14 residues. In nucleotides, the CDR3 is TGTGCCAGTAGGATGGGACAGGGGCCCACTGAAGCTTTCTTT. Protein: CASRMGQGPTEAFF.

The chain has TRBV30 and TRBJ1-2; D is perhaps TRBD1 (6 bases). Germline CDR1 reads GTSNPN; CDR2 reads SVGIG (reference sequence). V was trimmed by 3 bases and J by 3 bases, leaving 14 bases between them. CDR3 size: 14 residues. For the CDR3, the DNA is TGTGCCTGGAGGGAGGGGGGCGCCGACTATGGCTACACCTTC. Its protein product is CAWREGGADYGYTF.

J is TRBJ2-3 and V is TRBV6-6, with 9 nucleotides matching TRBD1. Germline CDR1 reads MNHNY; CDR2 reads SVGAGI (reference sequence). The CDR3 has 16 amino acids. With 0 bases clipped from V and 5 bases from J, the junction kept 6 bases outside the gene matches. The CDR3 is CASSYSMGQGVDTQYF. CDR3 DNA sequence: TGTGCCAGCAGTTACTCGATGGGACAGGGAGTAGATACGCAGTATTTT.

The chain recombines TRBV6-5 with TRBJ2-5, with D possibly TRBD2 on 6 matching bases. CDR1 and CDR2 (germline): MNHEY, SVGAGI. Between the trimmed V and J ends, which lost 2 bases and 2 bases, there was a span of 6 bases. CDR3 length equals 13 residues. The CDR3 nucleotides read TGTGCCAGCAGTTACGGGGGGCAAGAGACCCAGTACTTC. This codes for CASSYGGQETQYF.

The V call is TRBV5-1, the J call TRBJ2-1; TRBD2 agrees at 7 bases. This CDR3 is 17 amino acids long. Germline V CDR1 and CDR2: SGHRS, YFSETQ. Trimming cost V 5 bases and J 4 bases; bases outside gene matches: 15. CDR3 region: CASRGLAGGSAYNEQFF. The CDR3 bases are TGCGCCAGCAGGGGATTGGCGGGCGGGAGTGCTTACAATGAGCAGTTCTTC.

The J gene is TRBJ2-1, the V gene TRBV28; 11 bases agree with TRBD2. The CDR3 has 16 residues. J lost 7 bases, V lost 5 bases, and 10 bases had no gene match. Germline lookup yields CDR1 MDHEN and CDR2 SYDVKM. Here the CDR3 reads CASSPLAGGPFNEQFF. The CDR3 DNA reads TGTGCCAGCAGTCCCTTAGCGGGAGGGCCTTTTAATGAGCAGTTCTTC.

The chain uses TRBV28 and TRBJ2-5, with 9 bases fitting TRBD1. The end of the DNA aligns better with TRBJ2-7, so the J call may be wrong. Germline CDR1 reads MDHEN; CDR2 reads SYDVKM. This CDR3 spans 15 amino acids. CDR3 sequence: CASSRRDRVPLEQYF. The CDR3, as DNA: TGTGCCAGCAGCCGCCGGGACAGGGTCCCCCTCGAGCAGTACTTC.

This clone has just one count. The V call is TRBV19, the J call TRBJ2-7, with 13 bases matching TRBD2. With 8 bases clipped from V and 4 bases from J, the junction kept 2 bases outside the gene matches. The CDR3 is made up of 13 amino acids. The germline CDR1 and CDR2 sequences are LNHDA and SQIVND (reference sequence). The CDR3 region is CASGLAGVYEQYF. In DNA, the CDR3 is TGTGCCAGTGGACTAGCGGGAGTGTACGAGCAGTACTTC.

The rearrangement links TRBV11-2 to TRBJ2-7, with TRBD1 as a possible D gene (5 bases). V dropped 5 bases and J dropped 2 bases, with 7 bases sitting between them. This CDR3 contains 12 residues. Per germline, CDR1 SGHAT and CDR2 FQNNGV. CDR3 in amino acids: CASSQTAYEQYF. The DNA for the CDR3 is TGTGCCAGCAGCCAGACAGCCTACGAGCAGTACTTC.

The gene calls are TRBV10-1 and TRBJ2-3; D call uncertain. V lost 3 bases, J lost 0 bases, and 10 bases lay in between. This CDR3 region has 15 residues. Germline CDR1 is WNHNN and CDR2 is SYGVQD (reference sequence). CDR3 nucleotides: TGCGCCAGCAGTGAACGTCTACCTAGCACAGATACGCAGTATTTT. It yields the protein CASSERLPSTDTQYF.

This sequence joins TRBV7-9 and TRBJ2-5; 8 nucleotides match TRBD2. Germline V CDR1 and CDR2: SEHNR, FQNEAQ (reference sequence). The trim removed 3 bases at V and 4 bases at J, leaving 7 bases unmatched. The CDR3 runs 15 residues. This CDR3 reads CASSLAGLVSETQYF. CDR3 coding DNA: TGTGCCAGCAGCTTGGCGGGACTAGTTTCAGAGACCCAGTACTTC. Complete variable domain (other parts from reference TRBV7-9 and TRBJ2-5): DTGVSQNPRHKITKRGQNVTFRCDPISEHNRLYWYRQTLGQGPEFLTYFQNEAQLEKSRLLSDRFSAERPKGSFSTLEIQRTEQGDSAMYLCASSLAGLVSETQYFGPGTRLLVL.

The chain links TRBV5-1 to TRBJ2-1, with TRBD1 matching 9 bases. The trim removed 6 bases at V and 10 bases at J, leaving 5 bases unmatched. The CDR3 length is 12 residues. Per germline, CDR1 SGHRS and CDR2 YFSETQ. The CDR3 bases are TGCGCCAGCACCACAGGGGGCGACGAGCAGTTCTTC. It translates to CASTTGGDEQFF.

This clone appeared once. The chain is built from TRBV5-6 and TRBJ2-1, with 9 nucleotides matching TRBD2. CDR1 SGHDT and CDR2 YYEEEE come from the germline V gene. V lost 4 bases, J lost 4 bases, and 9 bases stayed unmatched. The CDR3 totals 16 residues. As DNA, the CDR3 is TGTGCCAGCAGCGGCACGACTAGCGGACCGTACAATGAGCAGTTCTTC. Translated, it gives CASSGTTSGPYNEQFF.

The chain couples TRBV7-9 to TRBJ2-1; 13 positions match TRBD2. The CDR3 is 15 residues long. CDR1 is SEHNR and CDR2 is FQNEAQ in the germline V gene (reference sequence). The V gene end was trimmed by 6 bases and the J gene end by 6 bases; junction bases not matched to a gene: 5. The CDR3 protein is CASSPGTSGINEQFF. The DNA for the CDR3 is TGTGCCAGCAGTCCCGGGACTAGCGGGATCAATGAGCAGTTCTTC.

A few counts support this clone. V and J are TRBV5-1 and TRBJ1-2; D is possibly TRBD1 (6 bases). CDR3 length equals 17 residues. Germline-derived CDR1 and CDR2 are SGHRS and YFSETQ. Trimming cost V 2 bases and J 2 bases, with 19 bases left between them. DNA for the CDR3: TGCGCCAGCAGCTTAACCAACAGGGCGCTAGGAAACTATGGCTACACCTTC. Amino acids: CASSLTNRALGNYGYTF.

The gene calls are TRBV4-1 and TRBJ2-1; 7 bases map to TRBD2. The length of the CDR3 is 16 residues. Germline values: CDR1 MGHRA, CDR2 YSYEKL. V lost 0 bases to trimming and J lost 12 bases; unmatched junction nucleotides: 14. CDR3 bases: TGCGCCAGCAGCCAAGATGGGGACTCCGGGGCGGGGGTGCAGTTCTTC. As protein: CASSQDGDSGAGVQFF.

The CDR3 DNA follows: TGTGCCAGCAGCTTCAGTGCGGGAGGGTCCTACGAGCAGTACTTC. Its protein product is CASSFSAGGSYEQYF. V is TRBV7-2 and J is TRBJ2-7; TRBD2 matches at 9 bases. Germline assignment: CDR1 SGHTA and CDR2 FQGNSA. V shed 3 bases, J shed 1 base, and the junction held 4 bases outside the gene matches. CDR3 length: 15 amino acids.

The V gene is TRBV4-3, the J gene TRBJ2-7; D is unresolved. CDR1 is LGHNA and CDR2 is YSLEER in the germline V gene. The CDR3 contains 13 residues. Deletions cut 4 bases from V and 7 bases from J, with 14 bases between. The CDR3 DNA reads as TGCGCCAGCAGCCCCGCCCGCTTACGGGAGCAGTACTTC. It codes for CASSPARLREQYF.